This T cell receptor (beta chain) was sequenced in a study of T cells in Graves' hyperthyroidism and ophthalmopathy. Study-wide context: Peripheral blood was taken when the disease was first diagnosed, before any treatment began. Study-level points and caveats: Most expanded thyroid clonotypes above 0.001 also appeared in blood. Ophthalmopathy was predicted by the model a median of approximately six months ahead of onset.

This clonotype has just a few counts. Its antigen is not identified. The CDR3 contains 14 residues. Germline V CDR1 and CDR2: SGHAT, FQNNGV. V was clipped by 5 bases and J by 5 bases, with 12 bases between them. RNA transcripts gave rise to amplified TCR beta CDR3 regions. TCR CDR3 regions were first amplified by RT-PCR with HTBI primers. TCRdb re-called the multiplex PCR reads with MiXCR, one entry per CDR3 protein. The table has 600,000 or so distinct CDR3 sequences, 15% to 20% seen once; the top ten hold less than 4.5%. The chain has TRBV11-2 and TRBJ1-4; D is ambiguous. Sequenced: blood. The origin of this receptor is a woman aged 25 to 39 with Graves' hyperthyroidism. The CDR3 loop reads CASSPVRPNEKLFF. The CDR3 region has the DNA TGTGCCAGCAGCCCTGTCAGGCCCAATGAAAAACTGTTTTTT.